The 7 T cell receptor beta chains given below trace back to one sample, sequenced in a study of blood T cell repertoires in COVID-19. TCRdb keeps only in-frame clones here, not all; method: immunoSEQ multiplex PCR. Counted here are a few hundred thousand clones, less than 90% occurring once; the ten biggest clones make up just over 7%. Input material: peripheral blood. The receptors derive from an older woman with COVID-19, enrolled during active disease.

The chain carries TRBV3-1 (or the pseudogene TRBV3-2) and TRBJ2-7, with 7 nucleotides matching TRBD1. This CDR3 spans 14 amino acids. Trimming cost V 4 bases and J 4 bases; bases outside gene matches: 7. From germline, CDR1 is LGHDT and CDR2 YNNKEL (reference sequence). This CDR3 reads CASSPGAGGYEQYF. The CDR3 coding sequence is TGTGCCAGCAGCCCAGGAGCAGGGGGTTACGAGCAGTACTTC.

The V and J genes are TRBV6-2 or TRBV6-3 and TRBJ1-1; no reliable D call. V dropped 0 bases and J dropped 0 bases, with 8 bases sitting between them. The germline CDR1 and CDR2 sequences are MNHEY and SVGEGT. This CDR3 comprises 15 residues. CDR3 residues: CASSYSYSVNTEAFF. The CDR3 nucleotides are TGTGCCAGCAGTTACTCGTATTCTGTGAACACTGAAGCTTTCTTT.

This rearrangement joins TRBV7-3 to TRBJ2-2, with 8 bases lining up with TRBD1. V gave up 5 bases and J gave up 6 bases; unmatched junction bases: 5. From germline, CDR1 is SGHTA and CDR2 FQGTGA. The CDR3 has 14 residues. CDR3 bases: TGTGCCAGCAGCCCGGACAGGGCGGCCGGGGAGCTGTTTTTT. This sequence encodes CASSPDRAAGELFF. The entire variable domain, with the rest obtained from reference TRBV7-3 and TRBJ2-2, is as follows: GAGVSQTPSNKVTEKGKYVELRCDPISGHTALYWYRQSLGQGPEFLIYFQGTGAADDSGLPNDRFFAVRPEGSVSTLKIQRTERGDSAVYLCASSPDRAAGELFFGEGSRLTVL.

The chain combines TRBV3-1 (or the pseudogene TRBV3-2) with TRBJ2-7, with a tentative D call TRBD1 (5 bases). CDR1 LGHDT and CDR2 YNNKEL come from the germline V gene (reference sequence). This CDR3 spans 17 amino acids. Trimming pared 0 bases from V and 2 bases from J, leaving 17 bases between. In DNA, the CDR3 is TGTGCCAGCAGCCAAGATCTGGGGAAGGGGAATGCCTACGAGCAGTACTTC. As protein: CASSQDLGKGNAYEQYF.

The V call is TRBV5-1, the J call TRBJ2-1; TRBD2 agrees at 13 bases. The CDR3 is made up of 16 amino acids. Germline V gives CDR1 SGHRS, CDR2 YFSETQ. V lost 4 bases, J lost 5 bases, and 6 bases stayed unmatched. The CDR3 sequence is CASSLGTSGAHNEQFF. CDR3 bases: TGCGCCAGCAGCCTCGGGACTAGCGGGGCTCACAATGAGCAGTTCTTC.

In regard to this clone: Other DNA sequences within the sample encode an identical CDR3. The V call is TRBV6-5, the J call TRBJ1-1, with D perhaps matching TRBD1 (6 bases). V lost 6 bases and J 4 bases, leaving 15 bases between the germline ends. The CDR3 consists of 14 residues. Germline CDR1 MNHEY, CDR2 SVGAGI. The CDR3 bases are TGTGCCAGCAGGACGACAGGATTGGGCACTGAAGCTTTCTTT. It codes for CASRTTGLGTEAFF.

The chain employs TRBV27 and TRBJ2-5; the match to TRBD1 covers 9 bases. After removal of 6 bases from V and 5 bases from J, the junction contained 7 bases not matched to a gene. From germline, CDR1 is MNHEY and CDR2 SMNVEV (reference sequence). The CDR3 is 14 amino acids. The CDR3 loop is CASSLQGAWETQYF. CDR3 coding DNA: TGTGCCAGCAGCCTACAGGGGGCGTGGGAGACCCAGTACTTC.